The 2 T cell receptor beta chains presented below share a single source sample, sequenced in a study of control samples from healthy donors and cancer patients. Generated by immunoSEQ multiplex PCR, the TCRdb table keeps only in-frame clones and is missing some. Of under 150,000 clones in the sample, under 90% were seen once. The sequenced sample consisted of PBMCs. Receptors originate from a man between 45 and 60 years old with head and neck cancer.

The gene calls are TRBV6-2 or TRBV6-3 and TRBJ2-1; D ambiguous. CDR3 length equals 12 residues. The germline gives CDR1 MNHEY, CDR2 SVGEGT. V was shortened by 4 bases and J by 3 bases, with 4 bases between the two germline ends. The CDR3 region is CASSFSYNEQFF. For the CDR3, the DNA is TGTGCCAGCAGTTTTAGCTACAATGAGCAGTTCTTC.

CDR3 amino acids: CASSVTGDLNTEAFF. CDR3 in DNA: TGTGCCAGCAGCGTGACAGGGGACTTAAACACTGAAGCTTTCTTT. The V call is TRBV9, the J call TRBJ1-1; 8 bases fit TRBD1. CDR1 SGDLS and CDR2 YYNGEE come from the germline V gene. Losses at the gene ends were 2 bases for V and 2 bases for J; bases not matched to a gene: 5. This CDR3 is 15 amino acids long.